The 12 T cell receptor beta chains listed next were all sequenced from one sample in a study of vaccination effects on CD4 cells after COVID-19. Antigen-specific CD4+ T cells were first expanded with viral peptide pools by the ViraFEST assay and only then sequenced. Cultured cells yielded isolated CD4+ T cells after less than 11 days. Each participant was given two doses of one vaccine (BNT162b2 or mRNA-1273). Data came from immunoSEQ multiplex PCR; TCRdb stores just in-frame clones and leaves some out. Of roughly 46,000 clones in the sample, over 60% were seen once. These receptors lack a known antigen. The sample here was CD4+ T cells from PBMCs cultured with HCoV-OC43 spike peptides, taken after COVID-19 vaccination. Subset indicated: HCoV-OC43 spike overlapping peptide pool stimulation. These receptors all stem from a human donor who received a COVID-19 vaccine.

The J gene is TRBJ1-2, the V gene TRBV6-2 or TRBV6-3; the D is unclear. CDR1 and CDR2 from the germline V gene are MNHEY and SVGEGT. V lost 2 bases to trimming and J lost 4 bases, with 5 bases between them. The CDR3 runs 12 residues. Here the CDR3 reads CASSYSSYGYTF. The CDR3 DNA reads TGTGCCAGCAGTTACAGTTCCTATGGCTACACCTTC.

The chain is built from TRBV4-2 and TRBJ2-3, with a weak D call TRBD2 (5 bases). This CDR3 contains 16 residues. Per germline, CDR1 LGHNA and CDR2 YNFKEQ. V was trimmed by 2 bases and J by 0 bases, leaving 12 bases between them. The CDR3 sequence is CASSQRPRTSTDTQYF. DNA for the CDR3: TGTGCCAGCAGCCAACGCCCTAGGACTAGCACAGATACGCAGTATTTT.

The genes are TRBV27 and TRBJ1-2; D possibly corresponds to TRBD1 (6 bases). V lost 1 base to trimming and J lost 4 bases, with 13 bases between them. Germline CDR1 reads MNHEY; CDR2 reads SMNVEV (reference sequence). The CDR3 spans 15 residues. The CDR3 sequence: CASSLLAGQSYGYTF. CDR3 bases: TGTGCCAGCAGTTTATTAGCCGGACAGAGCTATGGCTACACCTTC.

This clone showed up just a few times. The CDR3 bases are TGTGCCAGTAGTATAGAAACAGGGAGGCTAGGGGAGACCCAGTACTTC. Translated: CASSIETGRLGETQYF. V is TRBV19 and J is TRBJ2-5, with D perhaps assigned TRBD1 or TRBD2 (6 bases each). This CDR3 is built from 16 residues. Trimming took 0 bases from V and 5 from J, leaving 16 bases between them. CDR1 and CDR2 from the germline V gene are LNHDA and SQIVND (reference sequence). Filled out from reference TRBV19 and TRBJ2-5, the complete variable domain reads DGGITQSPKYLFRKEGQNVTLSCEQNLNHDAMYWYRQDPGQGLRLIYYSQIVNDFQKGDIAEGYSVSREKKESFPLTVTSAQKNPTAFYLCASSIETGRLGETQYFGPGTRLLVL.

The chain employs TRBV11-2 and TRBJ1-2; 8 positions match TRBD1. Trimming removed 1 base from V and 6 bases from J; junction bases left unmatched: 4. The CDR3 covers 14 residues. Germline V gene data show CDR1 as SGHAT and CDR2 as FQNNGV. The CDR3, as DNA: TGTGCCAGCAGCTTAGTAGTACAGGGGGATGGCTACACCTTC. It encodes CASSLVVQGDGYTF.

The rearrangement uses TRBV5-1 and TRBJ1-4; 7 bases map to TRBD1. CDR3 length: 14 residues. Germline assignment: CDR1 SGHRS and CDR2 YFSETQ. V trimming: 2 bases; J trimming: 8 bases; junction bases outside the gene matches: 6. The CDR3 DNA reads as TGCGCCAGCAGCTTTTCAGGGGGGTACGAAAAACTGTTTTTT. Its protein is CASSFSGGYEKLFF.

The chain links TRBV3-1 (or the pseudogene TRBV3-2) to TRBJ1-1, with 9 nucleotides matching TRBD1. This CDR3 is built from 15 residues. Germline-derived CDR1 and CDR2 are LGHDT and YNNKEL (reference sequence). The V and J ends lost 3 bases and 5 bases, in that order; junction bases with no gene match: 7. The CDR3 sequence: CASSHPGQGRTEAFF. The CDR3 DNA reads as TGTGCCAGCAGCCATCCGGGACAGGGAAGGACTGAAGCTTTCTTT.

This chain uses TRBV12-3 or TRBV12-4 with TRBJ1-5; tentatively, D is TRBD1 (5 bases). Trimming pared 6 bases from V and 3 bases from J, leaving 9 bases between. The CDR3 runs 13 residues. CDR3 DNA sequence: TGTGCCAGCAGGCTACAGGTCAATCAGCCCCAGCATTTT. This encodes CASRLQVNQPQHF.

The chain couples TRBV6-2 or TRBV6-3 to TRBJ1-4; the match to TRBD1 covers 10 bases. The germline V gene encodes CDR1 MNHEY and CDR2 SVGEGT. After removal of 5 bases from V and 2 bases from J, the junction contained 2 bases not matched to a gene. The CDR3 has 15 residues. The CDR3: CASSETGGTNEKLFF. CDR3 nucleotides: TGTGCCAGCAGTGAGACAGGGGGCACTAATGAAAAACTGTTTTTT.

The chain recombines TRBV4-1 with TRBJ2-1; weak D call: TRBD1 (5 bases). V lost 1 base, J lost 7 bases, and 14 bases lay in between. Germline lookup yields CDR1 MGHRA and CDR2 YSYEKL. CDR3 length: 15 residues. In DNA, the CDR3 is TGCGCCAGCAGCCAAGTAGTTGCAGGGTTGAATGAGCAGTTCTTC. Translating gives CASSQVVAGLNEQFF.

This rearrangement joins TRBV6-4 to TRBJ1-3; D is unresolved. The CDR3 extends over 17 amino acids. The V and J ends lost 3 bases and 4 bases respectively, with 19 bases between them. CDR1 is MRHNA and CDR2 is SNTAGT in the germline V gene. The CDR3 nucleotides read TGTGCCAGCAGTGATCGCCCGTGGGATGGGTTGGGAAACACCATATATTTT. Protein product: CASSDRPWDGLGNTIYF.

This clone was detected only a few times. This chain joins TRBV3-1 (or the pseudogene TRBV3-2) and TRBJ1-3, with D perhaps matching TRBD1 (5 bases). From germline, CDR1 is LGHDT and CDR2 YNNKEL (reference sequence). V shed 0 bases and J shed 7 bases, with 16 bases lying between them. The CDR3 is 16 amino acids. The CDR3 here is CASSQDFTGVLNTIYF. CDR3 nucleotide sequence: TGTGCCAGCAGCCAAGACTTCACGGGGGTCCTCAACACCATATATTTT.